This T cell receptor beta chain was recovered during a study of OX40 agonist ivuxolimab in advanced cancers. Study-level results: Relative to CD4+, CD8+ T cells held more expanded clones on average.

TCRdb's copy holds only in-frame clones and misses some; the assay was immunoSEQ multiplex PCR. The table includes about 34,000 clones, roughly four fifths detected once. The trim removed 8 bases at V and 0 bases at J, leaving 2 bases unmatched. Germline CDR1 and CDR2: GTSNPN and SVGIG (reference sequence). This CDR3 is 13 amino acids long. Points on this clone: Its matching antigen is unknown.

The chain carries TRBV30 and TRBJ2-3; TRBD1 agrees at 10 bases. The TCR sequence derives from an adult with an advanced solid tumor such as melanoma, head and neck, liver or kidney cancer. The sequences come from CD4+ or CD8+ T cells sorted from blood, collected in a trial of the OX40 agonist ivuxolimab. The CDR3 coding sequence is TGTGCCCGGGGACAGGGGAGCACAGATACGCAGTATTTT. Encoded protein: CARGQGSTDTQYF.